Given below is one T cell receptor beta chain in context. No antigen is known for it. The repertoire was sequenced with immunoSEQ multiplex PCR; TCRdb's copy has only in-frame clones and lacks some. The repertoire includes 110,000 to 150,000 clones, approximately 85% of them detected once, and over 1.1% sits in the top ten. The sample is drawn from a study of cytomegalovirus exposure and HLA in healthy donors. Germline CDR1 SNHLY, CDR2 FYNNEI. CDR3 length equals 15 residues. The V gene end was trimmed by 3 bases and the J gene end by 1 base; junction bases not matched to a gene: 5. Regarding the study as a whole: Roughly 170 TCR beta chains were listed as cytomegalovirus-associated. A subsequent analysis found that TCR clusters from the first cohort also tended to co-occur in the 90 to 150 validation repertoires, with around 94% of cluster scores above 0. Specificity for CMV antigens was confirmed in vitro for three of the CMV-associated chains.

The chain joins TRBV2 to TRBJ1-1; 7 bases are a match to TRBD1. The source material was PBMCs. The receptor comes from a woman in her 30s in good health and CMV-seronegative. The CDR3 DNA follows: TGTGCCAGCAGTGACCCGGGACAGCCGAACACTGAAGCTTTCTTT. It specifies CASSDPGQPNTEAFF.